This T cell receptor beta chain emerged from a study of blood T cell repertoires in COVID-19. About the study: T cells, B-cell-depleted T cells, or PBMCs provided the cDNA or gDNA that served as material.

Study processing details: Estimates of nucleated cell counts were drawn from the amplification of reference gene primers. Profiling relied on immunoSEQ multiplex PCR, and the TCRdb table lists in-frame clones only, not all of them. The V and J calls and clone size come from that table; D and trimming were worked out from the DNA. The table records just over 150,000 clones, 84% of them present only once. The V end lost 1 base, the J end lost 2 bases, and 8 bases lay between the germline ends. Germline assignment: CDR1 MDHEN and CDR2 SYDVKM. The CDR3 spans 14 residues. This receptor was taken from a woman aged 45 to 65 with acute or convalescent COVID-19. The rearrangement uses TRBV28 and TRBJ2-5; D remains ambiguous. Sequencing used peripheral blood. The chain's CDR3 is CASSLSTFQETQYF. CDR3 coding DNA: TGTGCCAGCAGTTTATCGACTTTTCAAGAGACCCAGTACTTC. The full variable domain, completed using reference TRBV28 and TRBJ2-5, is DVKVTQSSRYLVKRTGEKVFLECVQDMDHENMFWYRQDPGLGLRLIYFSYDVKMKEKGDIPEGYSVSREKKERFSLILESASTNQTSMYLCASSLSTFQETQYFGPGTRLLVL.